The 26 T cell receptor beta chains presented below share a single source sample, sequenced in a study of early T cells in non-severe SARS-CoV-2 infection. TCRdb fed the 5' RACE reads into MiXCR, producing one record per CDR3 protein. The sample shows 50,000 to 65,000 distinct CDR3 sequences, about 8% of them seen only once. The source was whole blood, collected at baseline. These receptors all stem from an adult who was a healthcare worker with PCR-confirmed SARS-CoV-2 infection or an uninfected control (not recorded which).

The V and J genes are TRBV7-6 and TRBJ1-1; D not certain. The V gene's germline CDR1 is SGHVS and CDR2 FNYEAQ. V lost 1 base and J 0 bases, leaving 12 bases between the germline ends. There are 16 residues in the CDR3. DNA of the CDR3: TGTGCCAGCAGCTTAGTTGAAGGAAGCATGAACACTGAAGCTTTCTTT. This encodes CASSLVEGSMNTEAFF.

The J gene is TRBJ2-1, the V gene TRBV11-2; TRBD2 agrees at 11 bases. Unmatched junction bases numbered 6, after V lost 5 bases and J lost 0 bases. In germline, CDR1 is SGHAT, CDR2 FQNNGV. This CDR3 has 17 residues. CDR3 DNA: TGTGCCAGCAGCACGACTAGCGGGAACCCCTCCTACAATGAGCAGTTCTTC. Translation gives CASSTTSGNPSYNEQFF.

J is TRBJ2-3 and V is TRBV7-9; D gene uncertain. Per germline, CDR1 SEHNR and CDR2 FQNEAQ (reference sequence). V was pared by 5 bases and J by 4 bases, with 10 bases between. The CDR3 spans 13 residues. In DNA, the CDR3 is TGTGCCAGCAGCGCTACTTGGGCAGATACGCAGTATTTT. It translates to CASSATWADTQYF.

This clonotype was seen many times. The chain joins TRBV20-1 to TRBJ2-1, with 14 bases aligning to TRBD2. V lost 5 bases, J lost 4 bases, and 4 bases stayed unmatched. The germline CDR1 and CDR2 sequences are DFQATT and SNEGSKA (reference sequence). The CDR3 covers 15 residues. CDR3 nucleotides: TGCAGTGCTCGAAGACTAGCGGGAGGGTACAATGAGCAGTTCTTC. Translated, it gives CSARRLAGGYNEQFF.

This clonotype was picked up a small number of times. J is TRBJ1-1 and V is TRBV18; D is unclear. The CDR3 runs to 14 residues. The V end lost 2 bases, the J end lost 1 base, and 8 bases lay between the germline ends. CDR1 and CDR2 (germline): KGHSH, LQKENI. In DNA, the CDR3 is TGTGCCAGCTCACCAACCTTGGCGAACACTGAAGCTTTCTTT. It is translated as CASSPTLANTEAFF.

This clonotype was detected ten times or more. The chain joins TRBV6-1 to TRBJ2-7, with TRBD2 matching 8 bases. CDR1 MNHNS and CDR2 SASEGT come from the germline V gene. The CDR3 runs to 15 residues. With V trimmed by 6 bases and J by 2 bases, 9 bases remained unmatched. CDR3 DNA: TGTGCCAGCAGAAGCGCGACTAGCGTCACCTACGAGCAGTACTTC. Translation gives CASRSATSVTYEQYF.

The V call is TRBV20-1, the J call TRBJ2-1; D uncertain. CDR1 is DFQATT, CDR2 SNEGSKA, per germline (reference sequence). V was clipped by 3 bases and J by 8 bases, with 8 bases between them. The CDR3 spans 11 residues. The CDR3, as DNA: TGCAGTGCTAGTGTCAGGTATGAGCAGTTCTTC. It translates to CSASVRYEQFF.

The gene calls are TRBV27 and TRBJ2-2, with D perhaps matching TRBD2 (6 bases). Deletions cut 4 bases from V and 2 bases from J, with 11 bases between. There are 15 residues in the CDR3. Germline V lookup: CDR1 MNHEY, CDR2 SMNVEV (reference sequence). The CDR3 DNA is TGTGCCAGCAGTTCCGGGACTTTTAACACCGGGGAGCTGTTTTTT. Its translation is CASSSGTFNTGELFF.

This clonotype was picked up a small number of times. V usage is TRBV28 and J usage is TRBJ1-2; D gene unclear. The CDR3 runs to 15 residues. Germline V gene lookup returns CDR1 MDHEN and CDR2 SYDVKM. The germline V and J ends were trimmed by 4 bases and 3 bases, with 15 bases remaining between them. The CDR3: CASSSWARTDYGYTF. The CDR3 DNA follows: TGTGCCAGCAGTTCGTGGGCGCGGACGGACTATGGCTACACCTTC.

This clonotype was observed many times. This sequence joins TRBV14 and TRBJ2-7, with TRBD2 as a possible D gene (5 bases). This CDR3 is built from 13 residues. V lost 5 bases and J 4 bases, leaving 12 bases between the germline ends. Germline V gives CDR1 SGHDN, CDR2 FVKESK. The CDR3 region is CASSRSGSYEQYF. The CDR3 DNA reads TGTGCCAGCAGCAGGAGCGGTAGTTACGAGCAGTACTTC.

The chain couples TRBV7-9 to TRBJ2-5; 9 positions match TRBD2. Germline values: CDR1 SEHNR, CDR2 FQNEAQ (reference sequence). The CDR3 is 17 amino acids. Trimming cost V 2 bases and J 2 bases; bases outside gene matches: 9. CDR3 DNA: TGTGCCAGCAGCTTAATGGACGAGACTAGCGGACAAGAGACCCAGTACTTC. Protein: CASSLMDETSGQETQYF.

The CDR3 sequence: CASSQGGKAYNEQFF. For the CDR3, the DNA is TGTGCCAGCAGCCAAGGCGGGAAGGCCTACAATGAGCAGTTCTTC. This chain uses TRBV3-1 with TRBJ2-1, with a possible D match to TRBD2 (6 bases). This CDR3 is built from 15 residues. In germline, CDR1 is LGHDT, CDR2 YNNKEL (reference sequence). Between the trimmed V and J ends, which lost 1 base and 2 bases, there was a span of 9 bases.

This clonotype has more than one count but fewer than ten. This chain joins TRBV6-5 and TRBJ1-4, with D maybe TRBD1 (5 bases). Per the germline V gene, CDR1 is MNHEY and CDR2 is SVGAGI. V was trimmed by 5 bases and J by 5 bases, leaving 18 bases between them. The length of the CDR3 is 16 residues. The CDR3 reads CASSPGRPLANEKLFF. The CDR3 nucleotides are TGTGCCAGCAGTCCGGGACGTCCCCTGGCGAATGAAAAACTGTTTTTT.

The chain uses TRBV29-1 and TRBJ2-5, with 10 nucleotides matching TRBD2. The junction had 7 bases not matched to a gene; V was cut back by 7 bases and J by 2 bases. Looked up from germline, CDR1 is SQVTM and CDR2 is ANQGSEA. This CDR3 contains 14 residues. The CDR3: CSAEGTSEQETQYF. CDR3 sequence (DNA): TGCAGCGCTGAGGGGACTAGCGAGCAAGAGACCCAGTACTTC.

This clonotype was seen ten or more times. The genes are TRBV28 and TRBJ1-6, with no clear D. The CDR3 is 14 amino acids. V lost 7 bases and J lost 5, with 12 bases in between. Germline assignment: CDR1 MDHEN and CDR2 SYDVKM. In nucleotides, the CDR3 is TGTGCCAGCAAATCGGGCCAGAATAATTCACCCCTCCACTTT. It specifies CASKSGQNNSPLHF.

The chain is built from TRBV3-1 and TRBJ2-5, with 8 bases lining up with TRBD1. The germline V gene encodes CDR1 LGHDT and CDR2 YNNKEL (reference sequence). J was trimmed by 7 bases and V by 4 bases; bases with no gene match: 8. The CDR3 covers 14 residues. This CDR3 reads CASSPGQGSGTQYF. The CDR3 DNA is TGTGCCAGCAGCCCCGGACAGGGCTCAGGGACCCAGTACTTC.

This clonotype was detected only a few times. This chain uses TRBV19 with TRBJ2-4; D gene uncertain. The CDR3 sequence is 13 residues long. Germline CDR1 reads LNHDA; CDR2 reads SQIVND (reference sequence). The germline V and J ends were trimmed by 6 bases and 7 bases, with 13 bases remaining between them. The CDR3 region has the DNA TGTGCCAGTAGACGCCCTAGATCGAACATTCAGTACTTC. Translation gives CASRRPRSNIQYF.

This clonotype turned up a few times. The chain employs TRBV11-2 and TRBJ2-2; 8 bases agree with TRBD1. Germline CDR1 and CDR2: SGHAT and FQNNGV. The CDR3 is 15 residues long. With 1 base clipped from V and 7 bases from J, the junction kept 5 bases outside the gene matches. CDR3 sequence: CASSLVQGAVGELFF. The CDR3 coding sequence is TGTGCCAGCAGCTTAGTGCAGGGGGCCGTCGGGGAGCTGTTTTTT.

This clonotype was found many times. The V call is TRBV3-1, the J call TRBJ2-5; D unclear. The CDR3 consists of 12 residues. V was pared by 0 bases and J by 4 bases, with 3 bases between. Germline assignment: CDR1 LGHDT and CDR2 YNNKEL (reference sequence). CDR3: CASSQDLETQYF. CDR3 bases: TGTGCCAGCAGCCAAGATCTAGAGACCCAGTACTTC.

This clonotype was observed many times. The rearrangement uses TRBV6-2 or TRBV6-3 and TRBJ2-3; 9 nucleotides align to TRBD1. V shed 2 bases, J shed 4 bases, and the junction held 1 base outside the gene matches. Per germline, CDR1 MNHEY and CDR2 SVGEGT. This CDR3 contains 14 residues. The CDR3 coding sequence is TGTGCCAGCAGTTACGGGACAGGGCCAGATACGCAGTATTTT. This sequence encodes CASSYGTGPDTQYF.

The chain carries TRBV9 and TRBJ2-5, with TRBD2 matching over 7 bases. J lost 2 bases, V lost 0 bases, and 7 bases had no gene match. Germline CDR1 reads SGDLS; CDR2 reads YYNGEE. The CDR3 spans 16 residues. The CDR3 spells CASSVGLAEVQETQYF. Written as DNA, the CDR3 is TGTGCCAGCAGCGTAGGACTAGCAGAAGTACAAGAGACCCAGTACTTC.

CDR3 coding DNA: TGTGCCAGCAGCCGGAGCTCTAGCGGGAGCCTGGATGAGCAGTTCTTC. Its translation is CASSRSSSGSLDEQFF. The rearrangement joins TRBV7-2 to TRBJ2-1; 10 positions agree with TRBD2. J lost 8 bases, V lost 5 bases, and 12 bases had no gene match. The V gene's germline CDR1 is SGHTA and CDR2 FQGNSA. The CDR3 extends over 16 amino acids.

By share, this clonotype ranks as medium-sized. The rearrangement joins TRBV12-3 or TRBV12-4 to TRBJ2-3; 7 nucleotides align to TRBD1. CDR3 length: 13 residues. Trimming cost V 5 bases and J 2 bases; bases outside gene matches: 1. Here the CDR3 reads CASSGQATDTQYF. In DNA, the CDR3 is TGTGCCAGCAGTGGACAGGCCACAGATACGCAGTATTTT.

This chain links TRBV11-2 with TRBJ2-5; D call uncertain. V lost 6 bases and J lost 4, with 6 bases in between. The CDR3 covers 11 residues. The V gene's germline CDR1 is SGHAT and CDR2 FQNNGV. The CDR3 region has the DNA TGTGCCAGCAGTATCCTAGAGACCCAGTACTTC. Its translation is CASSILETQYF.

Here the CDR3 reads CASSLSMTGGFSYEQYF. The CDR3 region has the DNA TGTGCCAGCAGTTTGTCCATGACAGGTGGATTTTCCTACGAGCAGTACTTC. This chain links TRBV28 with TRBJ2-7; a possible D gene is TRBD1 (6 bases). V dropped 3 bases and J dropped 1 base, with 19 bases sitting between them. Per the germline V gene, CDR1 is MDHEN and CDR2 is SYDVKM. The CDR3 covers 17 residues.

This clonotype has a count of ten or more. CDR3 region: CASSKTGGDRNTEAFF. CDR3 nucleotides: TGTGCCAGCAGCAAGACAGGGGGGGATAGGAACACTGAAGCTTTCTTT. This chain joins TRBV28 and TRBJ1-1; 9 positions agree with TRBD1. The trim removed 6 bases at V and 1 base at J, leaving 9 bases unmatched. This CDR3 has 16 residues. Germline CDR1 reads MDHEN; CDR2 reads SYDVKM.